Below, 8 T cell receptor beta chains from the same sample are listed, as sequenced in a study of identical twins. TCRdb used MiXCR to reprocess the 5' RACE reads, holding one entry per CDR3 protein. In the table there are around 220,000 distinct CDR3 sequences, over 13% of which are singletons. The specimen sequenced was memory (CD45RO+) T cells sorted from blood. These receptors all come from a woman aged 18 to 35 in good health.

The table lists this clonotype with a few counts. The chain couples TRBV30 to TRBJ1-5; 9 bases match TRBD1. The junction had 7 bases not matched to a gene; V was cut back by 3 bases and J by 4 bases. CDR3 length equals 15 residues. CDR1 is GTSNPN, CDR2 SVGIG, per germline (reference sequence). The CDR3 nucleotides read TGTGCCTGGAGCTCCGGGACAGGGCTAAATCAGCCCCAGCATTTT. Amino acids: CAWSSGTGLNQPQHF.

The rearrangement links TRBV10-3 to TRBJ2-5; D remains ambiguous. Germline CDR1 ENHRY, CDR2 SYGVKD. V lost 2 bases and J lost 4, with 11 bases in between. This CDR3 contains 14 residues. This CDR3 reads CAISETRLGETQYF. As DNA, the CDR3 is TGTGCCATCAGTGAGACGAGACTCGGAGAGACCCAGTACTTC.

The CDR3 region has the DNA TGTGCCAGCGAGGGAACTAACTATGGCTACACCTTC. It is translated as CASEGTNYGYTF. V is TRBV3-1 and J is TRBJ1-2; D remains ambiguous. CDR1 and CDR2 (germline): LGHDT, YNNKEL (reference sequence). The CDR3 consists of 12 residues. V gave up 8 bases and J gave up 0 bases, with 7 bases separating them.

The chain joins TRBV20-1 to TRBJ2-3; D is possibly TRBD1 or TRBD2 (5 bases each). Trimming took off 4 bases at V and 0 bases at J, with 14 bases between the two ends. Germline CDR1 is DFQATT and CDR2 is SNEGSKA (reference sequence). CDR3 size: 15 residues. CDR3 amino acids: CSATGTRASTDTQYF. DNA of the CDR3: TGCAGTGCTACTGGGACGCGTGCTAGCACAGATACGCAGTATTTT.

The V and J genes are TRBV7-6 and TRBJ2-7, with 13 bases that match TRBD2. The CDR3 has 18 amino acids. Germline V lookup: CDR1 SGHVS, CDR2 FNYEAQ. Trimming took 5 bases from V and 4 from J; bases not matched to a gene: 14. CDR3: CASSPRLAGGLRHYEQYF. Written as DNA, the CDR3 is TGTGCCAGCAGCCCAAGACTAGCGGGAGGCCTTAGGCATTACGAGCAGTACTTC.

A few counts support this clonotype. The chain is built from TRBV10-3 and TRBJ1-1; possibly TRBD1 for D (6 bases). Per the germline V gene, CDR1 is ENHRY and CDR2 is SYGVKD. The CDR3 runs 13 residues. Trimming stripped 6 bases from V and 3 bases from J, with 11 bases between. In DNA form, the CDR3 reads TGTGCCATCAGAGGGAGACAGGACACTGAAGCTTTCTTT. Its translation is CAIRGRQDTEAFF.

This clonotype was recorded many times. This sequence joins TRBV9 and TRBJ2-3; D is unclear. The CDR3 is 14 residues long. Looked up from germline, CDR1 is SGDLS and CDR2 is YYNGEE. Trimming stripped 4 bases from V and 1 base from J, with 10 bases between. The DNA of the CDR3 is TGTGCCAGCAGCCTCCGCCCCCGCACAGATACGCAGTATTTT. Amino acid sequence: CASSLRPRTDTQYF.

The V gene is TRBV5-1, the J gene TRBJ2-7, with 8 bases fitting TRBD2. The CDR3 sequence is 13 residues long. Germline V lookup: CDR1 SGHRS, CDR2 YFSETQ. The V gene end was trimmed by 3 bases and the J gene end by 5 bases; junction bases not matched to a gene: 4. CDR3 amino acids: CASSSGGKDEQYF. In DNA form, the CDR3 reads TGCGCCAGCAGCTCGGGGGGGAAAGACGAGCAGTACTTC.